Listed below are T cell receptor beta chains from one sample, sequenced in a study of blood T cell repertoires in COVID-19. The protocol was immunoSEQ multiplex PCR, while the TCRdb copy is restricted to in-frame clones and leaves out a portion. The table records approximately 500,000 clones, 85% to 90% of them present only once. The specimen was peripheral blood. The receptors shown here come from a woman between 50 and 59 years old with COVID-19, enrolled during active disease. Both conserved end residues are part of each CDR3. The D gene is left open where the match is weak. Some rows have no size entry. The others give once, few or many, or a class for an expanded clone.

TRBJ1-2 | TRBV19 | NA | NA | TGTGCCAGTAGTATTTTCTCGGCAGGGGCGGTTGGCTACACCTTC | CASSIFSAGAVGYTF
TRBJ1-1 | TRBV14 | NA | NA | TGTGCCAGCTCACGGGACATTGCCACTGAAGCTTTCTTT | CASSRDIATEAFF
TRBJ1-1 | TRBV5-4 | NA | TRBD1 | TGTGCCAGCAGCTGGACGGGGGACCCCAGGGGGACTGAAGCTTTCTTT | CASSWTGDPRGTEAFF
TRBJ1-4 | TRBV3-1/TRBV3-2 | NA | NA | TGTGCCAGCAGTCAGCTTGGAGGGGCTAGAGAAAAACTGTTTTTT | CASSQLGGAREKLFF
TRBJ1-2 | TRBV11-2 | NA | NA | TGTGCCAGCAGCTTAATGGGGGGGCCCGGAGGCTACACCTTC | CASSLMGGPGGYTF
TRBJ1-1 | TRBV6-5 | NA | NA | TGTGCCAGCAGTACGTTTCGAGGGGAAGCTTTCTTT | CASSTFRGEAFF
TRBJ1-1 | TRBV3-1/TRBV3-2 | NA | NA | TGTGCCAGCAGCCAAGCGTTTGAAGCTTTCTTT | CASSQAFEAFF
TRBJ2-2 | TRBV5-5 | NA | TRBD2 | TGTGCCAGCAGCTTGGGGCCAGCGGGGGGTTCCACCGGGGAGCTGTTTTTT | CASSLGPAGGSTGELFF
TRBJ1-6 | TRBV19 | NA | NA | TGTGCCAGTAGTATCGTCCCAGGGGATTCACCCCTCCACTTT | CASSIVPGDSPLHF
TRBJ1-5 | TRBV19 | NA | TRBD1 | TGTGCCAGTAGTATGGCAGGGGGATGGGATCAGCCCCAGCATTTT | CASSMAGGWDQPQHF
TRBJ1-1 | TRBV12-3/TRBV12-4 | NA | NA | TGTGCCAGCAGTTTTGAGGGTTCAGGAGCTTTCTTT | CASSFEGSGAFF
TRBJ1-1 | TRBV7-9 | once | NA | TGTGCCAGCAGCCCCTCCGCCGGGGTAGGTACTGAAGCTTTCTTT | CASSPSAGVGTEAFF
TRBJ1-5 | TRBV5-1 | NA | NA | TGCGCCAGCAGCTTCGGAGGTAATCAGCCCCAGCATTTT | CASSFGGNQPQHF
TRBJ2-2 | TRBV30 | NA | TRBD1 | TGTGCCTGGAGCCTCCCGGGACAGTCCACCGGGGAGCTGTTTTTT | CAWSLPGQSTGELFF
TRBJ1-3 | TRBV5-1 | NA | TRBD1 | TGCGCCAGCAGGCCGACAGGGGTTGCTGGAAACACCATATATTTT | CASRPTGVAGNTIYF
TRBJ2-1 | TRBV5-1 | NA | NA | TGCGCCAGCAGCTTGGACTGGGAGGAGCAGTTCTTC | CASSLDWEEQFF
TRBJ2-3 | TRBV5-4 | NA | TRBD2 | TGTGCCAGCAGCTCCGGAGGGAGGGGCTTATCCACAGATACGCAGTATTTT | CASSSGGRGLSTDTQYF
TRBJ1-1 | TRBV5-1 | once | NA | TGCGCCAGCAGCTCGAATCCCCTGGGAGGGAGTATGAACACTGAAGCTTTCTTT | CASSSNPLGGSMNTEAFF
TRBJ1-5 | TRBV28 | NA | TRBD1 | TGTGCCAGTGGGGGGACAGATACCCTTCAGCCCCAGCATTTT | CASGGTDTLQPQHF
TRBJ2-5 | TRBV30 | once | TRBD2 | TGTGCCTGGAGCATGGGGGGGACTCAAGAGACCCAGTACTTC | CAWSMGGTQETQYF
TRBJ2-3 | TRBV6-6 | once | TRBD2 | TGTGCCAGCAGTTACTCCCTAGCGGGGGGGCCAGATACGCAGTATTTT | CASSYSLAGGPDTQYF
TRBJ1-5 | TRBV10-3 | once | NA | TGTGCCATCGAGCGCGACAGGCCGGTTGTGACCCAGCATTTT | CAIERDRPVVTQHF
TRBJ1-2 | TRBV28 | NA | NA | TGTGCCAGCAGTTCATATACCCCCTCAGGGTGGACCTTC | CASSSYTPSGWTF
TRBJ2-2 | TRBV6-5 | NA | TRBD1 | TGTGCCAGCAGCTATCGACAGGGGGCGGGCGGGGAGCTGTTTTTT | CASSYRQGAGGELFF
TRBJ1-3 | TRBV6-5 | once | TRBD1 | TGTGCCAGCACCCCGGGACAGGGGCGAAACACCATATATTTT | CASTPGQGRNTIYF
TRBJ2-2 | TRBV5-4 | NA | TRBD1 | TGTGCCAGCAGCTTGGGCAGGACAGGGGTCAACACCGGGGAGCTGTTTTTT | CASSLGRTGVNTGELFF
TRBJ1-2 | TRBV12-3/TRBV12-4 | NA | NA | TGTGCCAGCACCCCGGGGGGAGTCTATGGCTACACCTTC | CASTPGGVYGYTF
TRBJ2-1 | TRBV6-4 | NA | NA | TGTGCCAGCAGTGAAGGCCCAGGGGGGAACAATGAGCAGTTCTTC | CASSEGPGGNNEQFF
TRBJ2-1 | TRBV19 | NA | NA | TGTGCCAGTAGTTTCGGGACTGCGTCCTACAATGAGCAGTTCTTC | CASSFGTASYNEQFF
TRBJ2-7 | TRBV5-1 | NA | NA | TGCGCCAGCAGCCCTACCACCTACGAGCAGTACTTC | CASSPTTYEQYF
TRBJ2-3 | TRBV6-6 | NA | NA | TGTGCCAGTTACTTCTCAGCGAGCACAGATACGCAGTATTTT | CASYFSASTDTQYF
TRBJ1-1 | TRBV5-4 | NA | NA | TGTGCCAGCAGCTTCCAGGGAGGGGTTGAAGCTTTCTTT | CASSFQGGVEAFF
TRBJ1-6 | TRBV11-1 | once | TRBD1 | TGTGCCAGCAGCTTCGGACAGGGGGCGAATTCACCCCTCCACTTT | CASSFGQGANSPLHF
TRBJ1-2 | TRBV6-5 | NA | NA | TGTGCCAGCCTACGCCTCGGAGAGTATGGCTACACCTTC | CASLRLGEYGYTF
TRBJ1-6 | TRBV18 | NA | TRBD1 | TGTGCCAGCTCACAATCCCACGGAGACAGGGCGCGTAATTCACCCCTCCACTTT | CASSQSHGDRARNSPLHF
TRBJ1-1 | TRBV5-6 | once | TRBD1 | TGTGCCAGCAGCTCACTTATAGCTGATGGGACAGGGAACACTGAAGCTTTCTTT | CASSSLIADGTGNTEAFF
TRBJ1-2 | TRBV12-3/TRBV12-4 | NA | NA | TGTGCCAGCAGTTCCTGGGGGGAAGGCTACACCTTC | CASSSWGEGYTF
TRBJ2-2 | TRBV7-9 | NA | NA | TGTGCCAGCAGCCTTCTAAACACCGGGGAGCTGTTTTTT | CASSLLNTGELFF
TRBJ2-1 | TRBV29-1 | NA | TRBD1 | TGCAGCGTTGGGGGGCGACAGGGATTGCTTGATGAGCAGTTCTTC | CSVGGRQGLLDEQFF